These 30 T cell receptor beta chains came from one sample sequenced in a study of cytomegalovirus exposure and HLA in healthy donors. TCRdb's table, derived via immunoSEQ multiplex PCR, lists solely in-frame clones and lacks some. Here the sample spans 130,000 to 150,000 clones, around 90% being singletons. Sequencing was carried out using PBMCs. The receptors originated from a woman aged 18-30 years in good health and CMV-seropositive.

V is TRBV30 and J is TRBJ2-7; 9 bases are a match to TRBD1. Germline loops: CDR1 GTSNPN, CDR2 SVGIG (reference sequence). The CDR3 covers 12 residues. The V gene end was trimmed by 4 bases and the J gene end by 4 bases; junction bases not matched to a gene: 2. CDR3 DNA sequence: TGTGCCTGGACTGACAGGGGGTACGAGCAGTACTTC. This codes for CAWTDRGYEQYF.

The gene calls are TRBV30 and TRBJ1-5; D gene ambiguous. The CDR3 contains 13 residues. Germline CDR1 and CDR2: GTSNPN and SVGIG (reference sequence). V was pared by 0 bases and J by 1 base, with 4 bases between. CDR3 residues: CAWSVRSNQPQHF. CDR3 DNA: TGTGCCTGGAGTGTACGGAGCAATCAGCCCCAGCATTTT.

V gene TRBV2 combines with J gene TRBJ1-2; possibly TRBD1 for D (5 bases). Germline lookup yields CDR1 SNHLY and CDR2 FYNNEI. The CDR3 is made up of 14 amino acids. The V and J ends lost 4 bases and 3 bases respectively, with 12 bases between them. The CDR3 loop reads CASSADNSDYGYTF. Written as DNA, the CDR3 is TGTGCCAGCAGTGCGGACAATTCTGACTATGGCTACACCTTC.

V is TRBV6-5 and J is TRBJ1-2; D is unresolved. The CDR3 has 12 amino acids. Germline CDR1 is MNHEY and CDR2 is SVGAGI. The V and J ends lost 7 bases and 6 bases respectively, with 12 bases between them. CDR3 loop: CASNTYGDGYTF. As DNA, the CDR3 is TGTGCCAGCAATACTTACGGGGATGGCTACACCTTC.

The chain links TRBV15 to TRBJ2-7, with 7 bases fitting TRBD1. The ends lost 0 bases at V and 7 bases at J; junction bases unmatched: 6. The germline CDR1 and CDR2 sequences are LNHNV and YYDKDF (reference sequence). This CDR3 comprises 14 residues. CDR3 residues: CATSRDQTGREQYF. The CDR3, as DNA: TGTGCCACCAGCAGAGATCAGACAGGGCGGGAGCAGTACTTC.

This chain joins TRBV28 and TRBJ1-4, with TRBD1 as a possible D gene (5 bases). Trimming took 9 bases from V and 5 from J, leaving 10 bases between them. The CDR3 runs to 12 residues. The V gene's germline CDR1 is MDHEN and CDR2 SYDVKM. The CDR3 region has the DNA TGTGCCAGTCAGGGTGGGAATGAAAAACTGTTTTTT. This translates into CASQGGNEKLFF.

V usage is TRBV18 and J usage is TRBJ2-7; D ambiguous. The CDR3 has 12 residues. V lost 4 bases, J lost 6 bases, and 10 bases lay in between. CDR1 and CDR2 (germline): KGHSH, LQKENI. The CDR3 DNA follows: TGTGCCAGCTCACGCCTGTTGGCCGAGCAGTACTTC. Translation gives CASSRLLAEQYF.

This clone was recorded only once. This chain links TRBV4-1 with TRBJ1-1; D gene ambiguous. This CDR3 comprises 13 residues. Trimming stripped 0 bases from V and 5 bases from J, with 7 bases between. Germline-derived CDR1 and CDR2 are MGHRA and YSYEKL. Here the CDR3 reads CASSQEGRTEAFF. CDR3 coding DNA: TGCGCCAGCAGCCAAGAGGGCAGAACTGAAGCTTTCTTT.

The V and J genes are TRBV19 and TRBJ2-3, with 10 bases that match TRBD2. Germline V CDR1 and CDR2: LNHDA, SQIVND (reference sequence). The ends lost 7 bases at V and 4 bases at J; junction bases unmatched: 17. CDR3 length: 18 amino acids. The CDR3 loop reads CASTPARVASGSADTQYF. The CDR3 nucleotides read TGTGCCAGTACCCCGGCCAGGGTGGCTAGCGGGAGTGCAGATACGCAGTATTTT.

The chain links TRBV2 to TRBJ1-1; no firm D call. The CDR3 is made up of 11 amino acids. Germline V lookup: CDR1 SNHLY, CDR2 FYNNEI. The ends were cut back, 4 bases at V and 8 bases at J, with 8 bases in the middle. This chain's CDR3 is CASSGLLEAFF. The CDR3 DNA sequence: TGTGCCAGCAGTGGGCTCCTCGAAGCTTTCTTT.

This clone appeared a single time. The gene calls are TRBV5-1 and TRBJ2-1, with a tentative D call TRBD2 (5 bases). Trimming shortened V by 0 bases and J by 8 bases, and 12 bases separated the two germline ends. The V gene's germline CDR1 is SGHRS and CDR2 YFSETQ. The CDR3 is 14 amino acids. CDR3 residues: CASSLVAQDYEQFF. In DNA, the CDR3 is TGCGCCAGCAGCTTGGTCGCCCAGGACTATGAGCAGTTCTTC.

This CDR3 reads CASSPAGGAYNEQFF. CDR3 nucleotide sequence: TGTGCCAGCTCACCGGCGGGAGGTGCCTACAATGAGCAGTTCTTC. This rearrangement joins TRBV18 to TRBJ2-1; TRBD2 aligns across 8 bases. With V trimmed by 3 bases and J by 2 bases, 3 bases remained unmatched. The CDR3 has 15 residues. CDR1 KGHSH and CDR2 LQKENI come from the germline V gene.

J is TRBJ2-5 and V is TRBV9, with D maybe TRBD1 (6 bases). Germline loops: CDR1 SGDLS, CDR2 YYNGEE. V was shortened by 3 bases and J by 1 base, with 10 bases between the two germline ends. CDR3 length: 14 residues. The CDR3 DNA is TGTGCCAGCAGCGGAGCGGACAGCCAAGAGACCCAGTACTTC. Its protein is CASSGADSQETQYF.

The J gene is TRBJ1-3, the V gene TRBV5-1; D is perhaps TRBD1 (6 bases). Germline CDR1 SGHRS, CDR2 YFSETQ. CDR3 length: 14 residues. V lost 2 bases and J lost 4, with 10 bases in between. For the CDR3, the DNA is TGCGCCAGCAGCTTCGAAGGGGGAGGAAACACCATATATTTT. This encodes CASSFEGGGNTIYF.

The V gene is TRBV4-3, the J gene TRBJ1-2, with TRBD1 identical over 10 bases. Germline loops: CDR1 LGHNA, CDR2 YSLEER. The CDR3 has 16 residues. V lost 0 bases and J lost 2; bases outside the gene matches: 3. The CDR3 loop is CASSQDGTGANYGYTF. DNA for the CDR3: TGCGCCAGCAGCCAAGATGGGACAGGGGCCAACTATGGCTACACCTTC.

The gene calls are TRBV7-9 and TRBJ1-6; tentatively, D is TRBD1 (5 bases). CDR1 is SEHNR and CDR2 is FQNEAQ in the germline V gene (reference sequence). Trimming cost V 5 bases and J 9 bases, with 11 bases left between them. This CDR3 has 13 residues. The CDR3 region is CASSPGGVSPLHF. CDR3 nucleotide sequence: TGTGCCAGCAGCCCAGGAGGGGTTTCACCCCTCCACTTT.

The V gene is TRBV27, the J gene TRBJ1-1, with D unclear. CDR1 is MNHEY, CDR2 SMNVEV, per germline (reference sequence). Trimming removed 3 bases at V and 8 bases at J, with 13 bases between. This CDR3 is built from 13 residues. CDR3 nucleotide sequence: TGTGCCAGCAGTTTTATGGTTCCGGGGGAAGCTTTCTTT. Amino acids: CASSFMVPGEAFF.

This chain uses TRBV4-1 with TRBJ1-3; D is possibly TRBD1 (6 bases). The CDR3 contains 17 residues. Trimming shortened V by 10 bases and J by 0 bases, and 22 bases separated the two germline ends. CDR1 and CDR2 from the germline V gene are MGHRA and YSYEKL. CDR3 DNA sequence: TGCGCCACCAACCCGGGGGGGCGCCGAGACTCTGGAAACACCATATATTTT. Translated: CATNPGGRRDSGNTIYF.

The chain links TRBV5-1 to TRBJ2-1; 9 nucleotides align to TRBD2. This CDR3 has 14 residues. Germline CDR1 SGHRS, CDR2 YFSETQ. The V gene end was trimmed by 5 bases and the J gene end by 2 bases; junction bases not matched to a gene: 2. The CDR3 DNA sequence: TGCGCCAGCAGGGGACTAGCAACCTACAATGAGCAGTTCTTC. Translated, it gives CASRGLATYNEQFF.

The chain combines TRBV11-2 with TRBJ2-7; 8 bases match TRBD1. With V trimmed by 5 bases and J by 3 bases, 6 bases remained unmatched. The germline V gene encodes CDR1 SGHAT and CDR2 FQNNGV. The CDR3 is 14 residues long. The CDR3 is CASSPGTGNYEQYF. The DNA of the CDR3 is TGTGCCAGCAGCCCCGGGACAGGCAACTACGAGCAGTACTTC.

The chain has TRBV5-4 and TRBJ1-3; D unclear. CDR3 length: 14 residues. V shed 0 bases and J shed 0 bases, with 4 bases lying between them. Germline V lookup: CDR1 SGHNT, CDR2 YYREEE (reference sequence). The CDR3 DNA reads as TGTGCCAGCAGCTTGGACAGCTCTGGAAACACCATATATTTT. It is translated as CASSLDSSGNTIYF.

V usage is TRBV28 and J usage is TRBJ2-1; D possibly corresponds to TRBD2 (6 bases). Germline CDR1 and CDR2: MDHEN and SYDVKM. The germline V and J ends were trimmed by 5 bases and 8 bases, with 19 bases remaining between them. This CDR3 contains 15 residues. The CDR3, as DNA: TGTGCCAGCAGTAGGACTATGTCAAGTGGCTATGAGCAGTTCTTC. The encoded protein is CASSRTMSSGYEQFF.

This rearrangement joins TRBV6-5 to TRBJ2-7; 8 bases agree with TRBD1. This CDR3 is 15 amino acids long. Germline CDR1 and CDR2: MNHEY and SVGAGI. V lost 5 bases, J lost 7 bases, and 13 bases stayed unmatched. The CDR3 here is CASSPSGGWGWEQYF. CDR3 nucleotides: TGTGCCAGCAGTCCATCAGGGGGCTGGGGGTGGGAGCAGTACTTC.

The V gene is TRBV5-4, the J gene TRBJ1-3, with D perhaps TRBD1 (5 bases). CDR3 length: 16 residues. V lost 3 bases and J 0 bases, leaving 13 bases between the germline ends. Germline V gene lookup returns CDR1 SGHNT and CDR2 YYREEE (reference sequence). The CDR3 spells CASSWGGRLSGNTIYF. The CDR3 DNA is TGTGCCAGCAGCTGGGGGGGTCGGCTCTCTGGAAACACCATATATTTT.

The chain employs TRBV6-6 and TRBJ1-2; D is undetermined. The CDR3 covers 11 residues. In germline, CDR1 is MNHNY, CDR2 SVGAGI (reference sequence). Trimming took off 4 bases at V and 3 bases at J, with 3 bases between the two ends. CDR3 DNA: TGTGCCAGCAGTTCCGACTATGGCTACACCTTC. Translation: CASSSDYGYTF.

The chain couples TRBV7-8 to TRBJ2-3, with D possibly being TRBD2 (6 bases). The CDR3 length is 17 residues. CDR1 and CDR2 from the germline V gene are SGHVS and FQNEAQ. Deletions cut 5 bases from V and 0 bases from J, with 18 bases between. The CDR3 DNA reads TGTGCCAGCAGCCCACTCGGTGGAGGGACTAGCACAGATACGCAGTATTTT. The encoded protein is CASSPLGGGTSTDTQYF. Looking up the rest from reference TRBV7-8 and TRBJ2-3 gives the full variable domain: GAGVSQSPRYKVAKRGQDVALRCDPISGHVSLFWYQQALGQGPEFLTYFQNEAQLDKSGLPSDRFFAERPEGSVSTLKIQRTQQEDSAVYLCASSPLGGGTSTDTQYFGPGTRLTVL.

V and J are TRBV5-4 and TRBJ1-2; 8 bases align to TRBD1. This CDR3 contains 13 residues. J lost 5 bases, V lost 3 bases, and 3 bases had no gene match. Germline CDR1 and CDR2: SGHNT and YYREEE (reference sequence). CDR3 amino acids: CASSSGQGYGYTF. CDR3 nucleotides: TGTGCCAGCAGCTCCGGACAGGGTTATGGCTACACCTTC.

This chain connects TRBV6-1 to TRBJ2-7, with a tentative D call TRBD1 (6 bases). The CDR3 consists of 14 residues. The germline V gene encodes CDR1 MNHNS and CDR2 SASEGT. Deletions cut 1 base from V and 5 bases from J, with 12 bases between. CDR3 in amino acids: CASSEELDRNEQYF. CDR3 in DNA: TGTGCCAGCAGTGAAGAATTAGACAGGAACGAGCAGTACTTC.

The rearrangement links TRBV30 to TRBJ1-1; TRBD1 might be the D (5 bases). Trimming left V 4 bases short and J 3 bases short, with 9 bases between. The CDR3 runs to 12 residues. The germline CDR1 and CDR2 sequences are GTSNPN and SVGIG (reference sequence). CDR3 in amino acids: CAWTGLDTEAFF. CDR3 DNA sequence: TGTGCCTGGACAGGGTTGGACACTGAAGCTTTCTTT.

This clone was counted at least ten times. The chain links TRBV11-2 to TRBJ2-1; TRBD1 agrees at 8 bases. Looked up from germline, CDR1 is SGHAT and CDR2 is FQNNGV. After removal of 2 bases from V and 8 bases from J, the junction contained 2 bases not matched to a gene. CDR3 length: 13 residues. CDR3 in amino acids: CASSLPGGHEQFF. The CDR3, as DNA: TGTGCCAGCAGCTTACCAGGGGGCCATGAGCAGTTCTTC.